These 31 T cell receptor beta chains came from one sample sequenced in a study of blood T cell repertoires in COVID-19. Method: immunoSEQ multiplex PCR; TCRdb's copy keeps in-frame clones and lacks some. The repertoire includes approximately 200,000 clones, roughly 83% of them detected once, and approximately 3% sits in the top ten. The sample was PBMCs or T cells enriched from blood (not recorded which). The receptor set was obtained from a woman younger than 45 who had recovered from COVID-19.

The rearrangement uses TRBV28 and TRBJ2-1; 8 positions match TRBD1. V was pared by 7 bases and J by 7 bases, with 12 bases of the junction left unmatched. This CDR3 contains 15 residues. In germline, CDR1 is MDHEN, CDR2 SYDVKM. The CDR3, as DNA: TGTGCCAGCATCCCAGGGGGCCAACTAAGGAATGAGCAGTTCTTC. Translated, it gives CASIPGGQLRNEQFF.

The chain uses TRBV27 and TRBJ1-1; D possibly corresponds to TRBD1 (6 bases). The CDR3 has 15 residues. In germline, CDR1 is MNHEY, CDR2 SMNVEV (reference sequence). V gave up 5 bases and J gave up 4 bases, with 17 bases separating them. CDR3 protein: CASSRNQGLPTEAFF. Here the CDR3 DNA reads TGTGCCAGCAGTCGAAACCAGGGGCTCCCCACTGAAGCTTTCTTT.

The genes are TRBV12-3 or TRBV12-4 and TRBJ1-2; D gene ambiguous. Trimming removed 5 bases at V and 8 bases at J, with 12 bases between. The CDR3 is 12 amino acids. The CDR3 reads CASSVYNSGYTF. In DNA form, the CDR3 reads TGTGCCAGCAGTGTTTATAATAGCGGCTACACCTTC.

This clone was seen a few times. J is TRBJ2-1 and V is TRBV5-6, with TRBD2 as a possible D gene (5 bases). This CDR3 is built from 16 residues. The germline V gene has CDR1 SGHDT and CDR2 YYEEEE. Trimming took off 3 bases at V and 0 bases at J, with 13 bases between the two ends. The CDR3 DNA reads TGTGCCAGCAGCTACCCGACCGGGAACTCCTACAATGAGCAGTTCTTC. Translation gives CASSYPTGNSYNEQFF.

This chain uses TRBV30 with TRBJ2-3; D is uncertain. Germline lookup yields CDR1 GTSNPN and CDR2 SVGIG (reference sequence). The CDR3 extends over 13 amino acids. Trimming pared 0 bases from V and 3 bases from J, leaving 7 bases between. CDR3 DNA sequence: TGTGCCTGGAGTGTACTATATACAGATACGCAGTATTTT. Protein product: CAWSVLYTDTQYF.

The chain links TRBV7-3 to TRBJ2-6; 8 bases line up with TRBD2. J gave up 3 bases and V 3 bases, and 10 bases lay outside the gene matches. Germline V CDR1 and CDR2: SGHTA, FQGTGA. This CDR3 contains 18 residues. The CDR3: CASSFSGGELSGANVLTF. As DNA, the CDR3 is TGTGCCAGCAGCTTCTCGGGAGGGGAATTAAGTGGGGCCAACGTCCTGACTTTC.

The rearrangement uses TRBV2 and TRBJ1-2; unclear D gene. Germline assignment: CDR1 SNHLY and CDR2 FYNNEI. The V end lost 4 bases, the J end lost 8 bases, and 17 bases lay between the germline ends. CDR3 length: 14 amino acids. DNA of the CDR3: TGTGCCAGCAGTGGCGGAGCACTCAGAGGGGGCTACACCTTC. Protein sequence: CASSGGALRGGYTF.

CDR3 nucleotide sequence: TGCGCCAGCAGCCATACAGGGGTGAATTCACCCCTCCACTTT. Translating gives CASSHTGVNSPLHF. V is TRBV4-1 and J is TRBJ1-6, with 7 bases fitting TRBD1. Germline V gene sequence: CDR1 MGHRA, CDR2 YSYEKL. Unmatched junction bases numbered 3, after V lost 3 bases and J lost 7 bases. This CDR3 has 14 amino acids.

This clone turned up a few times. The chain joins TRBV18 to TRBJ1-2; no reliable D call. Trimming left V 3 bases short and J 4 bases short, with 6 bases between. Germline CDR1 and CDR2: KGHSH and LQKENI. This CDR3 has 12 residues. CDR3 nucleotide sequence: TGTGCCAGCTCACCGTCAGGCTATGGCTACACCTTC. It encodes CASSPSGYGYTF. Using reference TRBV18 and TRBJ1-2 for the parts outside the CDR3, the full variable domain is NAGVMQNPRHLVRRRGQEARLRCSPMKGHSHVYWYRQLPEEGLKFMVYLQKENIIDESGMPKERFSAEFPKEGPSILRIQQVVRGDSAAYFCASSPSGYGYTFGSGTRLTVV.

V gene TRBV27 combines with J gene TRBJ2-1; perhaps TRBD2 as D (5 bases). Per the germline V gene, CDR1 is MNHEY and CDR2 is SMNVEV (reference sequence). Trimming pared 6 bases from V and 6 bases from J, leaving 9 bases between. The CDR3 is made up of 12 amino acids. CDR3 nucleotide sequence: TGTGCCAGCAGATTGGGAGCCAATGAGCAGTTCTTC. Protein: CASRLGANEQFF.

The chain combines TRBV2 with TRBJ2-2, with 9 bases aligning to TRBD1. Looked up from germline, CDR1 is SNHLY and CDR2 is FYNNEI. The J segment lost 2 bases and the V segment lost 1 base, leaving 5 bases of the junction unmatched. The CDR3 is 17 amino acids. The CDR3 DNA sequence: TGTGCCAGCAGTGAAGAGGGACAGGGCGGTAACACCGGGGAGCTGTTTTTT. Translated, it gives CASSEEGQGGNTGELFF.

The chain combines TRBV29-1 with TRBJ2-3; 7 bases map to TRBD2. The CDR3 has 14 amino acids. The germline gives CDR1 SQVTM, CDR2 ANQGSEA. The junction had 6 bases not matched to a gene; V was cut back by 4 bases and J by 2 bases. CDR3 nucleotide sequence: TGCAGCGTTGTGGCGGGAGAGCCCACAGATACGCAGTATTTT. Protein product: CSVVAGEPTDTQYF.

The genes are TRBV6-5 and TRBJ1-2; 8 nucleotides match TRBD1. Germline V gene sequence: CDR1 MNHEY, CDR2 SVGAGI. The V gene end was trimmed by 5 bases and the J gene end by 5 bases; junction bases not matched to a gene: 4. The CDR3 runs 13 residues. The CDR3 protein is CASSTGQGYGYTF. CDR3 nucleotide sequence: TGTGCCAGCAGTACCGGACAGGGTTATGGCTACACCTTC.

The V gene is TRBV5-4, the J gene TRBJ2-1, with 15 nucleotides matching TRBD2. The J segment lost 9 bases and the V segment lost 0 bases, leaving 4 bases of the junction unmatched. The germline V gene encodes CDR1 SGHNT and CDR2 YYREEE (reference sequence). CDR3 length equals 16 residues. The CDR3 nucleotides read TGTGCCAGCAGCTTGGATATGGGACTAGCGGGGGGTGAGCAGTTCTTC. It translates to CASSLDMGLAGGEQFF.

This chain uses TRBV7-9 with TRBJ1-2; 7 bases map to TRBD1. This CDR3 comprises 15 residues. Germline lookup yields CDR1 SEHNR and CDR2 FQNEAQ (reference sequence). Losses at the gene ends were 4 bases for V and 7 bases for J; bases not matched to a gene: 12. The CDR3 DNA is TGTGCCAGCAGCTCGGAAACAGGGGTAAATGGTGGCTACACCTTC. This encodes CASSSETGVNGGYTF.

In this sample, this clone turned up a few times. V and J are TRBV5-1 and TRBJ2-3, with D possibly matching TRBD2 (7 bases). This CDR3 has 14 residues. Germline CDR1 is SGHRS and CDR2 is YFSETQ. The ends were cut back, 4 bases at V and 0 bases at J, with 9 bases in the middle. The CDR3 coding sequence is TGCGCCAGCAGCGGGGGGGCGAGCACAGATACGCAGTATTTT. Its translation is CASSGGASTDTQYF.

The sample holds one count of this clone. CDR3 sequence: CASSLLGGYGYTF. For the CDR3, the DNA is TGCGCCAGCAGCTTGCTGGGGGGCTATGGCTACACCTTC. The chain combines TRBV5-1 with TRBJ1-2; TRBD1 is a possible D gene (5 bases). Trimming removed 1 base at V and 4 bases at J, with 8 bases between. The CDR3 is made up of 13 amino acids. CDR1 is SGHRS, CDR2 YFSETQ, per germline.

The CDR3 DNA sequence: TGCGCCAGCAATAGACTAGCGGGGGGCCGGTCTGAGCAGTTCTTC. As protein: CASNRLAGGRSEQFF. The V gene is TRBV5-1, the J gene TRBJ2-1, with 13 positions matching TRBD2. The germline V gene encodes CDR1 SGHRS and CDR2 YFSETQ. The CDR3 has 15 amino acids. J lost 9 bases, V lost 6 bases, and 9 bases had no gene match.

The chain has TRBV14 and TRBJ1-2, with 7 bases aligning to TRBD1. There are 14 residues in the CDR3. With 4 bases clipped from V and 8 bases from J, the junction kept 10 bases outside the gene matches. Germline-derived CDR1 and CDR2 are SGHDN and FVKESK. CDR3 DNA: TGTGCCAGCAGCCCCTCGGGACAGATGGGCGGCTACACCTTC. This codes for CASSPSGQMGGYTF.

The chain couples TRBV19 to TRBJ2-1; 8 bases line up with TRBD2. In germline, CDR1 is LNHDA, CDR2 SQIVND (reference sequence). The J segment lost 2 bases and the V segment lost 5 bases, leaving 8 bases of the junction unmatched. This CDR3 comprises 16 residues. Here the CDR3 reads CASSAFGSGAYNEQFF. DNA of the CDR3: TGTGCCAGTAGTGCCTTCGGTAGCGGGGCCTACAATGAGCAGTTCTTC.

The gene calls are TRBV6-5 and TRBJ2-7; possible D gene TRBD2, 5 bases. The CDR3 totals 14 residues. From germline, CDR1 is MNHEY and CDR2 SVGAGI. The V end lost 8 bases, the J end lost 2 bases, and 16 bases lay between the germline ends. The DNA of the CDR3 is TGTGCCAGCCAATCAGGACTGGGAACCTACGAGCAGTACTTC. This gives the protein CASQSGLGTYEQYF.

The V gene is TRBV6-6, the J gene TRBJ2-1; 7 positions match TRBD2. Germline V gene data show CDR1 as MNHNY and CDR2 as SVGAGI (reference sequence). The CDR3 has 17 residues. With 5 bases clipped from V and 0 bases from J, the junction kept 10 bases outside the gene matches. In nucleotides, the CDR3 is TGTGCCAGCAGTCCCAACAGCGGGATAGGCTCCTACAATGAGCAGTTCTTC. This encodes CASSPNSGIGSYNEQFF.

V is TRBV5-6 and J is TRBJ1-6, with a weak D call TRBD1 (5 bases). CDR1 and CDR2 (germline): SGHDT, YYEEEE. The CDR3 extends over 16 amino acids. Trimming pared 4 bases from V and 7 bases from J, leaving 18 bases between. CDR3 protein: CASSTGPPSLNSPLHF. Here the CDR3 DNA reads TGTGCCAGCAGCACAGGCCCCCCCAGCCTCAATTCACCCCTCCACTTT.

The chain recombines TRBV4-1 with TRBJ2-4, with D maybe TRBD2 (6 bases). The CDR3 consists of 16 residues. CDR1 is MGHRA and CDR2 is YSYEKL in the germline V gene. V was clipped by 5 bases and J by 2 bases, with 16 bases between them. The chain's CDR3 is CASSLREEISKNIQYF. The CDR3, as DNA: TGCGCCAGCAGCTTAAGGGAGGAGATCTCCAAAAACATTCAGTACTTC.

The genes are TRBV7-6 and TRBJ1-1, with a possible D match to TRBD1 (5 bases). The CDR3 sequence is 15 residues long. The V end was cut by 5 bases, the J end by 0 bases, with 13 bases between. Germline CDR1 reads SGHVS; CDR2 reads FNYEAQ. CDR3 protein: CASSGGVQMNTEAFF. DNA of the CDR3: TGTGCCAGCAGCGGAGGGGTACAGATGAACACTGAAGCTTTCTTT.

This clone came up a few times. The rearrangement uses TRBV27 and TRBJ1-2; the match to TRBD1 covers 10 bases. The V and J ends lost 6 bases and 7 bases, in that order; junction bases with no gene match: 8. Germline V lookup: CDR1 MNHEY, CDR2 SMNVEV (reference sequence). The CDR3 is 14 residues long. The CDR3 loop reads CASRLRQGAGGYTF. CDR3 sequence (DNA): TGTGCCAGCAGACTAAGACAGGGGGCTGGTGGCTACACCTTC.

The chain carries TRBV5-4 and TRBJ2-1, with 10 bases that match TRBD2. The CDR3 sequence is 17 residues long. Trimming took 3 bases from V and 6 from J; bases not matched to a gene: 12. The germline CDR1 and CDR2 sequences are SGHNT and YYREEE (reference sequence). The CDR3 nucleotides read TGTGCCAGCAGCTCAATCCCGGCTAGCGGGGGAGGCAATGAGCAGTTCTTC. Translation gives CASSSIPASGGGNEQFF.

This chain connects TRBV11-2 to TRBJ1-2; D is unresolved. Germline V lookup: CDR1 SGHAT, CDR2 FQNNGV. The CDR3 loop spans 13 amino acids. Trimming shortened V by 1 base and J by 8 bases, and 11 bases separated the two germline ends. The CDR3 nucleotides read TGTGCCAGCAGCTTAGCCCCGGGTTGGGGCTACACCTTC. It translates to CASSLAPGWGYTF.

This clone came up once. The chain recombines TRBV27 with TRBJ1-2, with a weak D call TRBD1 (6 bases). CDR3 length: 14 amino acids. Deletions cut 7 bases from V and 4 bases from J, with 16 bases between. CDR1 and CDR2 (germline): MNHEY, SMNVEV (reference sequence). The CDR3 is CASKTGRDTYGYTF. Written as DNA, the CDR3 is TGTGCCAGCAAAACAGGGAGGGACACCTATGGCTACACCTTC.

The sample holds one count of this clone. The V call is TRBV27, the J call TRBJ2-7; D gene uncertain. The CDR3 consists of 12 residues. The germline CDR1 and CDR2 sequences are MNHEY and SMNVEV (reference sequence). V was shortened by 3 bases and J by 8 bases, with 11 bases between the two germline ends. The CDR3 coding sequence is TGTGCCAGCAGTTTGGGTAGCCCGAAGCAGTACGTC. This sequence encodes CASSLGSPKQYV.

The chain employs TRBV10-1 and TRBJ2-7; 9 positions match TRBD2. This CDR3 has 13 residues. V lost 11 bases, J lost 4 bases, and 9 bases stayed unmatched. The germline CDR1 and CDR2 sequences are WNHNN and SYGVQD (reference sequence). The CDR3 loop is CAHTSGHEYEQYF. DNA of the CDR3: TGCGCCCATACTAGCGGGCACGAATACGAGCAGTACTTC.